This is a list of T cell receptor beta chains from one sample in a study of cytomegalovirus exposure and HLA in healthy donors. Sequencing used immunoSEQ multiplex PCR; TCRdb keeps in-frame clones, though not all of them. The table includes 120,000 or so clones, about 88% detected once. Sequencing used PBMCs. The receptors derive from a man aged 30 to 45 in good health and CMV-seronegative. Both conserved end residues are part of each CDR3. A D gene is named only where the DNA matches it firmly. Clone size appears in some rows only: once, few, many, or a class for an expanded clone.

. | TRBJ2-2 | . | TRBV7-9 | TGTGCCAGCAGCTTAAGGGAGAGGGTCACCGGGGAGCTGTTTTTT | CASSLRERVTGELFF
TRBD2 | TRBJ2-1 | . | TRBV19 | TGTGCCAGTAGTATAGGCCCCGGGACTAGCGGACCCAATGAGCAGTTCTTC | CASSIGPGTSGPNEQFF
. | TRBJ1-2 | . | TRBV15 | TGTGCCACCAGCAGCCTACAGGGTCGGCTGTCCTACACCTTC | CATSSLQGRLSYTF
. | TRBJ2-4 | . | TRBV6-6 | TGTGCCAGCAGGTTGGGACACCAGGCGGCCAAAAACATTCAGTACTTC | CASRLGHQAAKNIQYF
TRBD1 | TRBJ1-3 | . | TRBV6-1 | TGTGCCAGCAGTGCGGACAGGGTTGGAAACACCATATATTTT | CASSADRVGNTIYF
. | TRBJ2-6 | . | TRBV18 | TGTGCCAGCTCACCTAACCAGGCCTCTGGGGCCAACGTCCTGACTTTC | CASSPNQASGANVLTF
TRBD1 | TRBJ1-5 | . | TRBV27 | TGTGCCAGCAGGGTCGACAGGGATGCTCAGCCCCAGCATTTT | CASRVDRDAQPQHF
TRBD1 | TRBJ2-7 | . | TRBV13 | TGTGCCAGCAGCGGTCAGGGGGCACCATCCTACGAGCAGTACTTC | CASSGQGAPSYEQYF
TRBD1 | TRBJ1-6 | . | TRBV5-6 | TGTGCCAGCAGCTTGTTCCCGGGACAGCCTAATTCACCCCTCCACTTT | CASSLFPGQPNSPLHF
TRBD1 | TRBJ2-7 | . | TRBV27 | TGTGCCAGCAGTCCATCGTGGGTTCGGGACAGGTTAACCTACGAGCAGTACTTC | CASSPSWVRDRLTYEQYF
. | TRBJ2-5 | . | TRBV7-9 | TGTGCCAGCAGCTCTGGGGACAACCCCCGGGAGACCCAGTACTTC | CASSSGDNPRETQYF
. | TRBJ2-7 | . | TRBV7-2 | TGTGCCAGCAGCCCATGGACTTTAACCTACGAGCAGTACTTC | CASSPWTLTYEQYF
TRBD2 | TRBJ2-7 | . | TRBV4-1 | TGCGCCAGCAGCCAAGGACTAGCGGGAGTCTACGAGCAGTACTTC | CASSQGLAGVYEQYF
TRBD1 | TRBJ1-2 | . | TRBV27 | TGTGCCAGCAGTTCCAACCAGGGGGTGGGTGGCTACACCTTC | CASSSNQGVGGYTF
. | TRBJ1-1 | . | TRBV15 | TGTGCCACCAGCGACGACTTAGGACAGCTGAACACTGAAGCTTTCTTT | CATSDDLGQLNTEAFF
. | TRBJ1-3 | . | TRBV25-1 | TGTGCCAGCAGTGAACTACTAGCCCCCCAATCTGGAAACACCATATATTTT | CASSELLAPQSGNTIYF
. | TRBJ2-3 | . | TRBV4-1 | TGCGCCAGCAGCCGCATAGTTGCAGATACGCAGTATTTT | CASSRIVADTQYF
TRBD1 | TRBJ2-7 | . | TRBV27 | TGTGCCAGCAGTTCCCCAGGGACAGCTAACTCCTACGAGCAGTACTTC | CASSSPGTANSYEQYF
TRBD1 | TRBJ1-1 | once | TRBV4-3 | TGCGCCAGCAGCCAAGATGTGCAGGGGGTTAGGGTCACTGAAGCTTTCTTT | CASSQDVQGVRVTEAFF
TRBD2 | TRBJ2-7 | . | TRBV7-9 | TGTGCCAGCAGCTCAGGGTGGTCCGGGAGGGTTCACGAGCAGTACTTC | CASSSGWSGRVHEQYF
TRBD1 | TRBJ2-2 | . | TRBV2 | TGTGCCAGCCGAGGGACAGGGTATACCGGGGAGCTGTTTTTT | CASRGTGYTGELFF
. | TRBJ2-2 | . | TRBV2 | TGTGCCAGCTCCCCGGGTAACACCGGGGAGCTGTTTTTT | CASSPGNTGELFF
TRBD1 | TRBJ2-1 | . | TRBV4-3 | TGCGCCAGCAGCCAAGATGGACAGGGGGTTTACAATGAGCAGTTCTTC | CASSQDGQGVYNEQFF
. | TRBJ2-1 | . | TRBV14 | TGTGCCAGCAGCCCCCGGAGGGGTGAGCAGTTCTTC | CASSPRRGEQFF
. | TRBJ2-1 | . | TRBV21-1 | TGTGCCAGCAGCACGGGACAGGGAGGTGAGCAGTTCTTC | CASSTGQGGEQFF
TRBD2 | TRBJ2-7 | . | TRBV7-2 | TGTGCCAGCAGTTTAACTAGCGGGAGCACCTACGAGCAGTACTTC | CASSLTSGSTYEQYF
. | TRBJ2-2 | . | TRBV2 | TGTGCCAGCTCTGGGCTAGCGAGGAACACCGGGGAGCTGTTTTTT | CASSGLARNTGELFF
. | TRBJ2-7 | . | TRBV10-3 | TGTGCCATCAGTGCGGGATCCTCCTACGAGCAGTACTTC | CAISAGSSYEQYF
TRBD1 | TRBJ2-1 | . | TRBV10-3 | TGTGCCACCATGAAAGGGGGCTCTAACAATGAGCAGTTCTTC | CATMKGGSNNEQFF
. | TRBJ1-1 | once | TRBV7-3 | TGTGCCAGCAGCTTAACACCCGGGACAAAGACTGAAGCTTTCTTT | CASSLTPGTKTEAFF
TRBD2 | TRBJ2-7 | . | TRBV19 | TGTGCCAGTAGTAGTGGGGCTAGCGGGAGGCATTCCTACGAGCAGTACTTC | CASSSGASGRHSYEQYF
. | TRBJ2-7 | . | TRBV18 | TGTGCCAGCTCATCGACAGGATACTACGAGCAGTACTTC | CASSSTGYYEQYF
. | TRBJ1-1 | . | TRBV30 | TGTGCCTTGTCGGGTTTTGACACTGAAGCTTTCTTT | CALSGFDTEAFF
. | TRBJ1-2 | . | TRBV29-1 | TGCAGCGTTGAGTCGGGGGGCAGCTATGGCTACACCTTC | CSVESGGSYGYTF
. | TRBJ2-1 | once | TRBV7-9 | TGTGCCAGCAGCTTACTGGAGGTTAACGATGAGCAGTTCTTC | CASSLLEVNDEQFF
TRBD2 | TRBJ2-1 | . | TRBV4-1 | TGCGCCAGCAGCCAAGTGGTGGGACTATACAATGAGCAGTTCTTC | CASSQVVGLYNEQFF
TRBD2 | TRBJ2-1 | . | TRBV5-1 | TGCGCCAGCACTTTAGCGGGAGGGCCAGGGAATGAGCAGTTCTTC | CASTLAGGPGNEQFF
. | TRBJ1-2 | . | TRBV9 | TGTGCCAGCAGCACCGGACAGCCATCAGGCTACACCTTC | CASSTGQPSGYTF
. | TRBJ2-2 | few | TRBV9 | TGTGCCAGCAGCGTAGATCCGACACCCCACGGGGAGCTGTTTTTT | CASSVDPTPHGELFF
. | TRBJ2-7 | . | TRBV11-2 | TGTGCCAGCAGCTTTCGAGCCCAAGACTCGGCCTACGAGCAGTACTTC | CASSFRAQDSAYEQYF
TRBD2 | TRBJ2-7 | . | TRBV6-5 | TGTGCCACCGGGAGGGGGGGGTCCTACGAGCAGTACTTC | CATGRGGSYEQYF
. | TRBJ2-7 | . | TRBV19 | TGTGCCAGTAGTATAGGTATCGGTGTCGGTTCCTACGAGCAGTACTTC | CASSIGIGVGSYEQYF
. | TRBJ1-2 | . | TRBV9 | TGTGCCAGCAGCGGGGTTCTCCGAGCGGACTACACCTTC | CASSGVLRADYTF
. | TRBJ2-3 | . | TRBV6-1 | TGTGCCAGCAGTGAGGTAGAGAAGTCCACGCAGTATTTT | CASSEVEKSTQYF
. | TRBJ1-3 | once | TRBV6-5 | TGTGCCAGCATACCCGGGAGAAACTCTGGAAACACCATATATTTT | CASIPGRNSGNTIYF
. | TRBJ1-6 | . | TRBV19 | TGTGCCAGTAGTGAGACAAGCGGGAAGTTGTGGCCCCTCCACTTT | CASSETSGKLWPLHF
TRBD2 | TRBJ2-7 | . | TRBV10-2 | TGCGCCAGCAAGGGACTAGTAGACGAGCAGTACTTC | CASKGLVDEQYF
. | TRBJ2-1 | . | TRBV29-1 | TGCAGCGTTGTTCGGTCCGAATTCGATGAGCAGTTCTTC | CSVVRSEFDEQFF
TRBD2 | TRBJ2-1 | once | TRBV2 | TGTGCCAGCAGAGGGACTAGCGGGACCGGGAGCGAGCAGTTCTTC | CASRGTSGTGSEQFF
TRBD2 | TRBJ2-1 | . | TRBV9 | TGTGCCAGCAGCGCGGGGGCATGGACTAGCGGTCTTTACAATGAGCAGTTCTTC | CASSAGAWTSGLYNEQFF
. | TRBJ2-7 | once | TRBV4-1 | TGCGCCAGCAGCCAAGCGCACCGCGGATTAGACGAGCAGTACTTC | CASSQAHRGLDEQYF